This TCR beta chain was documented in a study of cytomegalovirus exposure and HLA in healthy donors. Overall study results and limits: It was assumed in the presence/absence analyses that sequencing depth was roughly uniform across donors.

The PCR had 60 Vbeta and 13 Jbeta primers. Clones were read by immunoSEQ multiplex PCR, and TCRdb kept only the in-frame ones, dropping some. The data contain approximately 200,000 clones, about 80% of them singletons. This clone was observed a few times. Antigen: not known. This sequence was found in a middle-aged man in good health and CMV-seronegative. Sequenced material: PBMCs.

CDR3 sequence: CASSSRPGEGELFF. DNA of the CDR3: TGTGCCAGCAGCTCTCGACCCGGGGAGGGGGAGCTGTTTTTT. The V call is TRBV9, the J call TRBJ2-2; TRBD2 might be the D (5 bases). This CDR3 is 14 amino acids long. Per germline, CDR1 SGDLS and CDR2 YYNGEE. V lost 4 bases and J 8 bases, leaving 15 bases between the germline ends.